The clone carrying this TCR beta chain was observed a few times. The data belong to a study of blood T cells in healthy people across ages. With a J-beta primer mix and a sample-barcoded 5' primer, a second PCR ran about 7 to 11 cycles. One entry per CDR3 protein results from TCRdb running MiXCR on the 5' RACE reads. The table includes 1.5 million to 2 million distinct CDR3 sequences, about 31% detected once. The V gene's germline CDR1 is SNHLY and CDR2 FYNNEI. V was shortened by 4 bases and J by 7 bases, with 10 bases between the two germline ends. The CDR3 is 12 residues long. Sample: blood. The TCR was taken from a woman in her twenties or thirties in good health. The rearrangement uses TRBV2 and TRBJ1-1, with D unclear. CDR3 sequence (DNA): TGTGCCAGCAGTGTGACTCGGGTTGAAGCTTTCTTT. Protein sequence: CASSVTRVEAFF.